Listed below are T cell receptor beta chains from one sample, sequenced in a study of blood T cell repertoires in COVID-19. Libraries were prepared by immunoSEQ multiplex PCR; TCRdb keeps only in-frame clonotypes and omits some of them. The sample lists around 470,000 clones; around 91% were seen once. What was sequenced was PBMCs or T cells enriched from blood (not recorded which). The receptors shown here come from a man aged 18 to 29 who had recovered from COVID-19. Both conserved end residues are part of each CDR3. The order of the fields is J gene, D gene, clone size, V gene, CDR3 DNA, CDR3 protein. A D gene is named only where the DNA matches it firmly. The listing skips clone size in some rows; elsewhere it reads once, few, many or a size class.

TRBJ1-1 - - TRBV4-1 TGCGCCAGCAGCCAAGAGGACAACACGAGGATGAACACTGAAGCTTTCTTT CASSQEDNTRMNTEAFF
TRBJ2-1 TRBD2 - TRBV28 TGTGCCAGCAGTGGCCGGGAGGGGGTCTACAATGAGCAGTTCTTC CASSGREGVYNEQFF
TRBJ1-1 TRBD1 - TRBV11-3 TGTGCCAGCAGCCCCCGGACAGGGAACACTGAAGCTTTCTTT CASSPRTGNTEAFF
TRBJ1-1 - - TRBV2 TGTGCCAGCAGTGGATGGGGGCAACGAGTTGGGGCTGAAGCTTTCTTT CASSGWGQRVGAEAFF
TRBJ2-3 TRBD2 - TRBV9 TGTGCCAGCAGCGTAGGGTCCAGCGGGGGCACAGATACGCAGTATTTT CASSVGSSGGTDTQYF
TRBJ2-3 - - TRBV4-2 TGTGCCAGCAGCGGCGAGACCCGCGGAGATACGCAGTATTTT CASSGETRGDTQYF
TRBJ2-2 - - TRBV29-1 TGCAGCGTTGAAACCCCTCCGGGCACCGGGGAGCTGTTTTTT CSVETPPGTGELFF
TRBJ2-3 TRBD2 once TRBV7-9 TGTGCCAGCAGCTCTGGCCGGACTAGCGGGAGGATACCCGATACGCAGTATTTT CASSSGRTSGRIPDTQYF
TRBJ1-1 - - TRBV10-3 TGTGCCATCAGTGAGTCGAACCGGGGTTGGGGGAACACTGAAGCTTTCTTT CAISESNRGWGNTEAFF
TRBJ1-1 - - TRBV9 TGTGCCAGCAGCGTAGACGCCGGTTTGGGCGCTGAAGCTTTCTTT CASSVDAGLGAEAFF
TRBJ2-7 - - TRBV28 TGTGCCAGCAGTTTGCCCCAGAACTCCTACGAGCAGTACTTC CASSLPQNSYEQYF